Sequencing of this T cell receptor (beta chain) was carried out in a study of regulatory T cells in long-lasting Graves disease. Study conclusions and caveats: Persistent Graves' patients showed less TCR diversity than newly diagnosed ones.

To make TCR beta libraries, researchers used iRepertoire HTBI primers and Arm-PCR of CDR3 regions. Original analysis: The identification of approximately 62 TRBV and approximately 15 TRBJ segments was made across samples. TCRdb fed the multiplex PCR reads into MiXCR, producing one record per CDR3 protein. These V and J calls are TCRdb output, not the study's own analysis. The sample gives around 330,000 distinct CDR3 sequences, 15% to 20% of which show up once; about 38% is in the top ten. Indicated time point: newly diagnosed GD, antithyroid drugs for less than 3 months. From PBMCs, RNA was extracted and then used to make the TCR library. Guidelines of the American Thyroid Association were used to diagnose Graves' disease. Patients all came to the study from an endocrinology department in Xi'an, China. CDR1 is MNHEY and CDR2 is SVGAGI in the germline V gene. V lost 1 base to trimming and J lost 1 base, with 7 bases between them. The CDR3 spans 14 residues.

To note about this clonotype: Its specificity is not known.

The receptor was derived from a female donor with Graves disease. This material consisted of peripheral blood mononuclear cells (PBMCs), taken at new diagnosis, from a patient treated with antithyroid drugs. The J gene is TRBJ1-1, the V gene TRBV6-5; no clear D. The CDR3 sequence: CASSYFSGNTEAFF. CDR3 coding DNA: TGTGCCAGCAGTTACTTTTCTGGGAACACTGAAGCTTTCTTT.